Below are 25 T cell receptor beta chains sequenced from a single sample in a study of T cells in Graves' hyperthyroidism and ophthalmopathy. Using RNA transcripts as the source, TCR beta CDR3 regions were amplified. Using the HTBI primer set, a first-round RT-PCR was run on the TCR CDR3. One entry per CDR3 protein results from TCRdb running MiXCR on the multiplex PCR reads. This table has approximately 24,000 distinct CDR3 sequences, under 55% appearing once. Sequenced sample: blood. The origin of the receptors is a woman aged 40 to 50 with Graves' hyperthyroidism that later progressed to Graves' ophthalmopathy.

Many counts were recorded for this clonotype. Its ends do not fully match the called genes, so a read error is possible. This rearrangement joins TRBV15 to TRBJ2-3; the match to TRBD2 covers 12 bases. There are 15 residues in the CDR3. Germline V gives CDR1 LNHNV, CDR2 YYDKDF (reference sequence). DNA for the CDR3: TGTGCCACCAGCAGATCAGGACTAGCGGGATATACGCGGTATTTT. It specifies CATSRSGLAGYTRYF.

This clonotype was seen ten or more times. A read error is possible here, since a much larger clone lies one base away. The chain is built from TRBV6-6 and TRBJ2-2; D possibly corresponds to TRBD2 (6 bases). The germline CDR1 and CDR2 sequences are MNHNY and SVGAGI (reference sequence). The CDR3 totals 14 residues. The CDR3 spells CASSSDRSTGGLFF. The CDR3 DNA follows: TGTGCCAGCAGTTCTGACAGATCCACCGGGGGGCTGTTTTTT.

This clonotype is large. This CDR3 reads CSARDSGVNSPLHF. CDR3 DNA: TGCAGTGCTAGAGATTCAGGGGTTAATTCACCCCTCCACTTT. This chain connects TRBV20-1 to TRBJ1-6; D may be TRBD1 (6 bases). There are 14 residues in the CDR3. V was pared by 0 bases and J by 6 bases, with 9 bases between. CDR1 is DFQATT and CDR2 is SNEGSKA in the germline V gene (reference sequence).

The CDR3 protein is CSAREPSDHNYYEQYF. The CDR3 nucleotides read TGCAGTGCTAGAGAACCGTCAGACCACAATTACTACGAGCAGTACTTC. This chain links TRBV20-1 with TRBJ2-7, with D hard to call. The germline V gene encodes CDR1 DFQATT and CDR2 SNEGSKA (reference sequence). This CDR3 is built from 16 residues. V shed 0 bases and J shed 3 bases, with 18 bases lying between them.

This clonotype is labeled as medium-sized. This chain connects TRBV10-2 to TRBJ2-3; D unclear. V lost 2 bases and J 0 bases, leaving 9 bases between the germline ends. The CDR3 has 15 residues. CDR1 is WSHSY, CDR2 SAAADI, per germline. The DNA of the CDR3 is TGCGCCAGCAGTGAGGGGTCAGCTAGCACAGATACGCAGTATTTT. As protein: CASSEGSASTDTQYF.

CDR3 DNA sequence: TGTGCCAGCAGCTTAGCCTATCAGACTAGTTCCATTCAGTACTTC. This codes for CASSLAYQTSSIQYF. This chain links TRBV7-2 with TRBJ2-4, with D perhaps TRBD2 (6 bases). V was pared by 0 bases and J by 9 bases, with 15 bases between. Germline V gives CDR1 SGHTA, CDR2 FQGNSA. The CDR3 runs 15 residues.

This clonotype was found once. V is TRBV24-1 and J is TRBJ2-7; D is unclear. This CDR3 comprises 15 residues. The V gene lost 3 bases and the J gene lost 0 bases, with 11 bases spanning the gap. Germline-derived CDR1 and CDR2 are KGHDR and SFDVKD. In DNA form, the CDR3 reads TGTGCCACCAGTGATCCCCTCAAGCCCTCCTACGAGCAGTACTTC. It encodes CATSDPLKPSYEQYF.

The chain employs TRBV13 and TRBJ1-3; D is unclear. The V gene's germline CDR1 is PRHDT and CDR2 FYEKMQ (reference sequence). The CDR3 has 13 residues. With 2 bases removed from V and 4 bases from J, the gap between germline ends came to 6 bases. CDR3 sequence reads: CASSLKGGNTIYF. In DNA, the CDR3 is TGTGCCAGCAGCTTAAAGGGAGGAAACACCATATATTTT.

The genes are TRBV24-1 and TRBJ2-5, with a tentative D call TRBD2 (6 bases). From germline, CDR1 is KGHDR and CDR2 SFDVKD. V lost 2 bases, J lost 3 bases, and 12 bases lay in between. This CDR3 contains 15 residues. CDR3 sequence: CATSDSADYKETQYF. The CDR3 bases are TGTGCCACCAGTGATTCGGCGGACTATAAAGAGACCCAGTACTTC.

The genes are TRBV29-1 and TRBJ1-5; 8 nucleotides align to TRBD1. This CDR3 region has 14 residues. V was pared by 6 bases and J by 3 bases, with 7 bases of the junction left unmatched. Germline-derived CDR1 and CDR2 are SQVTM and ANQGSEA. CDR3 bases: TGCAGCGTAAGGACAGGGCCTTCCAATCAGCCCCAGCATTTT. As protein: CSVRTGPSNQPQHF.

The genes are TRBV5-1 and TRBJ1-6; D ambiguous. There are 13 residues in the CDR3. Looked up from germline, CDR1 is SGHRS and CDR2 is YFSETQ. V dropped 5 bases and J dropped 10 bases, with 13 bases sitting between them. The CDR3 here is CASSPGLSSPLHF. The CDR3 DNA sequence: TGCGCCAGCAGTCCGGGGTTAAGCTCACCCCTCCACTTT.

This clonotype has ten or more counts. The rearrangement uses TRBV12-3 or TRBV12-4 and TRBJ2-3; D is ambiguous. The ends were cut back, 5 bases at V and 7 bases at J, with 13 bases in the middle. The CDR3 is 13 amino acids. CDR3 in DNA: TGTGCCAGCAGTACCCGCGAGTTAAATACGCAGTATTTT. It codes for CASSTRELNTQYF.

The chain is built from TRBV10-3 and TRBJ2-3; the match to TRBD2 covers 14 bases. This CDR3 region has 17 residues. Looked up from germline, CDR1 is ENHRY and CDR2 is SYGVKD. Trimming cost V 6 bases and J 5 bases; bases outside gene matches: 10. Here the CDR3 DNA reads TGTGCCATCAGCCAAGGGACTAGCGGGAGCCTCCGAGATACGCAGTATTTT. Its protein product is CAISQGTSGSLRDTQYF.

This clonotype came up many times. The chain uses TRBV15 and TRBJ2-2; 9 bases fit TRBD1. V lost 4 bases and J lost 4; bases outside the gene matches: 10. Germline V gene sequence: CDR1 LNHNV, CDR2 YYDKDF (reference sequence). CDR3 length: 17 amino acids. CDR3 amino acids: CATSNPSGTGLTGELFF. DNA for the CDR3: TGTGCCACCAGCAATCCCAGCGGGACAGGGCTCACCGGGGAGCTGTTTTTT.

This chain links TRBV12-3 or TRBV12-4 with TRBJ2-7; 9 positions match TRBD1. The ends lost 7 bases at V and 3 bases at J; junction bases unmatched: 7. The CDR3 covers 14 residues. The CDR3: CASNLGGQGYEQYF. In DNA form, the CDR3 reads TGTGCCAGCAACTTGGGGGGACAGGGCTACGAGCAGTACTTC.

This clonotype has a handful of counts. The rearrangement joins TRBV20-1 to TRBJ2-1, with D maybe TRBD2 (6 bases). There are 14 residues in the CDR3. Trimming removed 6 bases from V and 0 bases from J, with 12 bases in between. Per the germline V gene, CDR1 is DFQATT and CDR2 is SNEGSKA (reference sequence). Here the CDR3 reads CSATKTSSYNEQFF. CDR3 DNA: TGCAGTGCAACAAAGACTAGCTCCTACAATGAGCAGTTCTTC.

The chain recombines TRBV20-1 with TRBJ2-1, with D perhaps TRBD1 (6 bases). In germline, CDR1 is DFQATT, CDR2 SNEGSKA (reference sequence). V lost 0 bases and J 0 bases, leaving 15 bases between the germline ends. This CDR3 has 17 residues. CDR3 sequence reads: CSARDPLGASSYNEQFF. CDR3 in DNA: TGCAGTGCTAGAGATCCATTGGGGGCAAGCTCCTACAATGAGCAGTTCTTC.

This clonotype rates as medium-sized. The chain carries TRBV20-1 and TRBJ2-1; 7 bases are shared with TRBD2. Germline V CDR1 and CDR2: DFQATT, SNEGSKA (reference sequence). The CDR3 runs 13 residues. V shed 7 bases, J shed 7 bases, and the junction held 10 bases outside the gene matches. The CDR3 region is CSGRGSGRNEQFF. In DNA, the CDR3 is TGCAGTGGGCGGGGGAGTGGGAGAAATGAGCAGTTCTTC.

There are many counts of this clonotype. A much larger clone sits a single nucleotide away, making a read error possible. This sequence joins TRBV10-3 and TRBJ2-7, with D possibly TRBD1 on 6 matching bases. This CDR3 has 13 residues. Germline CDR1 ENHRY, CDR2 SYGVKD. CDR3 amino acids: CAVSDGTYAEQYF. CDR3 bases: TGTGCCGTCAGTGATGGGACATACGCCGAGCAGTACTTC.

The V and J genes are TRBV7-8 and TRBJ1-2; D is unclear. This CDR3 spans 14 amino acids. Looked up from germline, CDR1 is SGHVS and CDR2 is FQNEAQ. The germline V and J ends were trimmed by 5 bases and 4 bases, with 14 bases remaining between them. The CDR3 protein is CASSQHGTLYGYTF. In DNA, the CDR3 is TGTGCCAGCAGCCAGCATGGAACGCTCTATGGCTACACCTTC.

The chain carries TRBV14 and TRBJ2-7; D may correspond to TRBD1 or TRBD2 (5 bases each). The CDR3 covers 14 residues. The V end was cut by 4 bases, the J end by 2 bases, with 12 bases between. In germline, CDR1 is SGHDN, CDR2 FVKESK. CDR3: CASSRDGRTYEQYF. The CDR3, as DNA: TGTGCCAGCAGCCGGGACGGACGAACCTACGAGCAGTACTTC.

V and J are TRBV12-3 or TRBV12-4 and TRBJ1-5; the D gene is possibly TRBD1 (5 bases). The CDR3 runs to 14 residues. The V and J ends lost 6 bases and 2 bases respectively, with 11 bases between them. The CDR3 nucleotides are TGTGCCAGCAGATCCTCGACAGGCAATCAGCCCCAGCATTTT. It codes for CASRSSTGNQPQHF.

The chain uses TRBV10-3 and TRBJ1-3; 9 bases map to TRBD1. Germline CDR1 reads ENHRY; CDR2 reads SYGVKD. CDR3 length equals 15 residues. Trimming cost V 3 bases and J 2 bases; bases outside gene matches: 2. CDR3 region: CAISDDRGTGNTIYF. The CDR3 DNA sequence: TGTGCCATCAGTGATGACAGGGGGACTGGAAACACCATATATTTT.

This clonotype came up many times. The rearrangement uses TRBV3-1 and TRBJ2-2; the D is unclear. The V and J ends lost 4 bases and 5 bases respectively, with 5 bases between them. Looked up from germline, CDR1 is LGHDT and CDR2 is YNNKEL (reference sequence). This CDR3 region has 12 residues. The CDR3 reads CASSPRTGELFF. The DNA of the CDR3 is TGTGCCAGCAGCCCTAGAACCGGGGAGCTGTTTTTT.

This clonotype is termed medium-sized. The J gene is TRBJ2-1, the V gene TRBV2; maybe TRBD1 (6 bases). V was trimmed by 7 bases and J by 9 bases, leaving 22 bases between them. The CDR3 consists of 15 residues. The V gene's germline CDR1 is SNHLY and CDR2 FYNNEI. CDR3 sequence reads: CASNFGTGIGSEQFF. In nucleotides, the CDR3 is TGTGCCAGCAATTTCGGTACAGGGATCGGCTCTGAGCAGTTCTTC. The full variable domain, completed using reference TRBV2 and TRBJ2-1, is EPEVTQTPSHQVTQMGQEVILRCVPISNHLYFYWYRQILGQKVEFLVSFYNNEISEKSEIFDDQFSVERPDGSNFTLKIRSTKLEDSAMYFCASNFGTGIGSEQFFGPGTRLTVL.